This T cell receptor (beta chain) appears in the sequencing data of a study of breast tumors, draining lymph nodes, adjacent tissues. Overall study findings and caveats: Tumors had less TCR diversity than lymph nodes, more than nontumor tissue. Findings are consistent with lymph node origin and intratumoral expansion of most tumor T cells. Luminal-like breast cancer showed significantly greater tumor-nontumor repertoire similarity than basal-like breast cancer did.

Axillary draining lymph nodes of breast cancer patients supplied the node samples. The V gene's germline CDR1 is KGHSH and CDR2 LQKENI. This CDR3 has 11 residues. The germline V and J ends were trimmed by 6 bases and 9 bases, with 8 bases remaining between them. Via MiXCR, TCRdb re-called the multiplex PCR reads, giving one row per CDR3 protein. The sample shows 200,000 or so distinct CDR3 sequences, around 29% of them seen only once. On this clonotype: Its antigen is currently unknown. This could be a read error, since a much larger clone is one nucleotide away. Here the CDR3 omits its conserved ending phenylalanine or tryptophan, so a read error is the likely source.

The receptor was isolated from a female donor with breast cancer. Some clones in this sample may be carry-over from other donors' samples. V gene TRBV18 combines with J gene TRBJ2-2; no clear D. The sample consisted of axillary lymph node tissue. The CDR3: CASSLDRELFL. The CDR3 nucleotides read TGTGCCAGCTCTCTGGACCGGGAGCTGTTTTTA.